This record covers a single T cell receptor (beta chain). The junction had 5 bases not matched to a gene; V was cut back by 8 bases and J by 1 base. Germline CDR1 is GTSNPN and CDR2 is SVGIG (reference sequence). The CDR3 sequence is 13 residues long. This sample stems from a study of shared clonotypes between healthy human individuals. Original processing methods: Filtering differed since immunoSEQ provided only junctions, with no quality scores. Here immunoSEQ multiplex PCR was the method, and the copy in TCRdb shows in-frame clones only, minus some. V and J calls and clone size come straight from that table; D and trimming were deduced from the DNA. Of about 450,000 clones detected, roughly 85% appear once; the ten largest clones hold roughly 12%.

The sequenced sample was PBMCs. The source is a middle-aged woman in good health. Some clones in this sample may be carry-over from other donors' samples. The rearrangement links TRBV30 to TRBJ2-7; 10 positions agree with TRBD1. The CDR3 region is CAQDRGRSYEQYF. As DNA, the CDR3 is TGTGCCCAAGACAGGGGGCGATCCTACGAGCAGTACTTC.